This T cell receptor beta chain was recovered during a study of blood T cells in healthy people across ages (dated by TCRdb to between 2014 and 2016). In terms of the full investigation: In model experiments, template switching captured about one uniquely barcoded TCR beta cDNA molecule for every two T cells. The study measured age-related changes in TCR beta repertoire diversity using deep sequencing normalized with unique cDNA molecular identifiers. The donors were divided into four age groups: young (average around 16 years), middle-aged (almost 40), aged (approximately 62) and long-lived (roughly 86). To avoid experimental bias, donors of different ages were distributed randomly across sequencing lanes. Two additional independent replicas of 1 million unique cDNA reads from the same blood draw were analyzed for two donors (one aged 18 to 30 and one aged 80 or older).

Receptors were amplified or captured by 5' RACE. The reads were generated on an Illumina HiSeq 2500. A second PCR of roughly 7 to 11 cycles was performed with a sample-barcoded 5' primer and a J-beta primer mix. A unique molecular identifier was introduced onto each TCR beta cDNA molecule by a template-switch 5' adaptor carrying 12 random nucleotides. Each sample yielded at least 3 million CDR3-containing paired-end reads. All of the RNA was converted into first-strand cDNA using the Mint cDNA synthesis kit, with a TRBC-specific oligonucleotide serving as the primer. Following uracil-DNA glycosylase treatment, a first 18-cycle PCR with universal primers M1SS and BC2_uni_R was performed on all cDNA. Under the source paper's analysis protocol: Normalization of each sample was performed by random selection of 1 million high-quality reads, each carrying a distinct molecular identifier. Instead of being binned into consensus sequences, reads that shared molecular identifiers were thrown out. MiTCR, set to a Q25 quality threshold and the strictest error-elimination algorithm, was used for CDR3 identification, clonotype clustering and error correction. A nonparametric unseen species model with Euler transformation was used to estimate lower-bound total TCR beta diversity. Clones were called with MiXCR by TCRdb after fastp trimmed the public reads at Q25, and only in-frame beta chains were retained. When rows share a CDR3 protein, they turn into one entry using the most common DNA and genes. These V and J calls rely on TCRdb rather than the paper's analysis. The sample table contains about 590,000 distinct CDR3 sequences; only one count was recorded for about 30% of them. The ten largest make up 15% to 19% of the sample.

This clonotype appeared many times. What antigen it recognizes has not been identified. Base quality data are lacking; no much larger clone is found one base away. The roughly 38 donors, aged about 6 to 95 years, were systemically healthy Caucasian individuals from Russia. Each donor gave about 9.7 milliliters of peripheral blood, drawn into EDTA-treated Vacutainer tubes. Ficoll-Paque density-gradient centrifugation was used to isolate PBMCs, with at least 7 million per sample. Total RNA was extracted from PBMCs with Trizol reagent, with at least 5 micrograms obtained per sample. Naive CD45RAhigh/CD27high T cell percentages were measured by flow cytometry on a PBMC aliquot from every donor. What the research found in general, with its limitations: Conclusive comparison of naive and antigen-experienced compartments was prevented by the profiling of bulk unsorted PBMCs. Because donor CMV infection status was unknown, age-related changes in expanded clonotypes were potentially confounded. Observed TCR beta diversity per million T cells fell roughly linearly with age, and a significant reduction was already apparent by age around 40. Compared with the aged group, the long-lived group had more naive CD4+ T cells, fewer expanded clones and increased TCR diversity, suggesting age selection. Estimates of total diversity based on one million sequenced T cells were regarded as lower bounds and as underestimates. A strong correlation was found between observed TCR beta diversity and the percentage of naive T cells measured by flow cytometry.

The specimen sequenced was blood. The TCR sequence derives from a woman older than 75 in good health.

The sequence in DNA is TGTGCCAGCAGCTCGTGGAGCACAGATACGCAGTATTTT. Translated, this is CASSSWSTDTQYF. Here the chain combines TRBV7-2 and TRBJ2-3, with no confidently assigned D gene. The CDR3 starts with the cysteine, ends with the phenylalanine, and has 13 residues. Only the CDR3 DNA is retained, 39 bases long and in frame from the first base. CDR1 and CDR2 are drawn from the germline V gene: SGHTA, FQGNSA. V gives up 4 bases and J gives up 0 bases, and the segment between their germline ends measures 5 bases.